This TCR beta chain was identified in a study of T cell changes during pregnancy in multiple sclerosis. Germline CDR1 and CDR2: MNHEY and SVGAGI. The CDR3 is 15 residues long. V lost 4 bases to trimming and J lost 1 base, with 13 bases between them. Profiling relied on immunoSEQ multiplex PCR, and the TCRdb table lists in-frame clones only, not all of them. The data contain about 36,000 clones, 85% to 95% of them singletons. The chain recombines TRBV6-5 with TRBJ1-1; no firm D call. This TCR derives from a female donor with multiple sclerosis, enrolled in a pregnancy study. The source material was PBMCs (not recorded whether the cells were cultured). This chain's CDR3 is CASSSPGRPNTEAFF. CDR3 nucleotide sequence: TGTGCCAGCAGTTCCCCTGGCAGACCGAACACTGAAGCTTTCTTT.